Listed here is a single T cell receptor (beta chain). These data originate in a study of blood T cell repertoires in COVID-19. The assay was immunoSEQ multiplex PCR, and TCRdb's table has in-frame clones only and misses some. The sample lists around 500,000 clones, approximately 90% occurring once. This CDR3 region has 17 residues. The trim removed 3 bases at V and 7 bases at J, leaving 8 bases unmatched. Germline CDR1 and CDR2: SGHNT and YYREEE (reference sequence). The chain employs TRBV5-4 and TRBJ2-1, with 15 bases aligning to TRBD2. The origin of this receptor is a woman between 55 and 75 years old who had recovered from COVID-19. Material: PBMCs or T cells enriched from blood (not recorded which). CDR3 sequence (DNA): TGTGCCAGCAGCTCCGGACTAGCGGGGGGGATAGTGAATGAGCAGTTCTTC. This encodes CASSSGLAGGIVNEQFF.